Listed here are 19 T cell receptor beta chains from one sample, sequenced in a study of blood T cell repertoires in COVID-19. Only in-frame clones appear in the TCRdb table, and some are missing; sequencing was by immunoSEQ multiplex PCR. The sample lists 130,000 to 150,000 clones, roughly four fifths seen once, with around 15% in the top ten. The sample comprised peripheral blood. These TCRs come from a human donor with acute or convalescent COVID-19. The donor label of this sample is uncertain.

This clone was recorded only once. The V gene is TRBV5-1, the J gene TRBJ2-5; 9 positions agree with TRBD2. CDR3 length: 16 amino acids. Germline values: CDR1 SGHRS, CDR2 YFSETQ. The ends lost 0 bases at V and 1 base at J; junction bases unmatched: 4. CDR3 residues: CASSLGGLASQETQYF. The CDR3 region has the DNA TGCGCCAGCAGCTTGGGAGGACTAGCGAGCCAAGAGACCCAGTACTTC. The entire variable domain, with the rest obtained from reference TRBV5-1 and TRBJ2-5, is as follows: KAGVTQTPRYLIKTRGQQVTLSCSPISGHRSVSWYQQTPGQGLQFLFEYFSETQRNKGNFPGRFSGRQFSNSRSEMNVSTLELGDSALYLCASSLGGLASQETQYFGPGTRLLVL.

This clone came up once. The chain combines TRBV29-1 with TRBJ2-5; possible D gene TRBD2, 5 bases. V was clipped by 7 bases and J by 1 base, with 16 bases between them. This CDR3 region has 14 residues. Germline V gene data show CDR1 as SQVTM and CDR2 as ANQGSEA. CDR3 sequence reads: CSAQRGFIQETQYF. For the CDR3, the DNA is TGCAGCGCTCAGAGAGGGTTCATCCAAGAGACCCAGTACTTC.

This chain uses TRBV6-5 with TRBJ2-5; a possible D gene is TRBD1 (6 bases). Germline CDR1 reads MNHEY; CDR2 reads SVGAGI. Trimming shortened V by 7 bases and J by 5 bases, and 11 bases separated the two germline ends. This CDR3 contains 12 residues. CDR3 protein: CASTQGFETQYF. Written as DNA, the CDR3 is TGTGCCAGCACACAGGGCTTCGAGACCCAGTACTTC.

The CDR3 sequence: CATATGASGNTIYF. The CDR3 bases are TGTGCCACTGCGACAGGGGCCTCTGGAAACACCATATATTTT. The chain joins TRBV19 to TRBJ1-3; TRBD1 aligns across 8 bases. The CDR3 covers 14 residues. The ends lost 10 bases at V and 0 bases at J; junction bases unmatched: 5. The germline CDR1 and CDR2 sequences are LNHDA and SQIVND (reference sequence).

The rearrangement links TRBV5-5 to TRBJ2-2; D gene unclear. The CDR3 consists of 13 residues. V gave up 4 bases and J gave up 4 bases, with 8 bases separating them. Germline V gene lookup returns CDR1 SGHKS and CDR2 YYEKEE (reference sequence). CDR3 DNA: TGTGCCAGCAGCGTCGAGGTCACCGGGGAGCTGTTTTTT. It encodes CASSVEVTGELFF.

This rearrangement joins TRBV6-5 to TRBJ1-1, with unresolved D. Trimming took off 6 bases at V and 5 bases at J, with 13 bases between the two ends. Germline CDR1 reads MNHEY; CDR2 reads SVGAGI. CDR3 size: 13 residues. CDR3 DNA sequence: TGTGCCAGCAGCTCACCAGGTGGAACTGAAGCTTTCTTT. Translated: CASSSPGGTEAFF.

The V and J genes are TRBV13 and TRBJ2-2; TRBD1 agrees at 7 bases. The CDR3 consists of 17 residues. Looked up from germline, CDR1 is PRHDT and CDR2 is FYEKMQ (reference sequence). V dropped 4 bases and J dropped 2; count of bases not matched to a gene: 10. This chain's CDR3 is CASSSPLAGGNTGELFF. DNA of the CDR3: TGTGCCAGCAGCTCGCCCCTCGCAGGGGGTAACACCGGGGAGCTGTTTTTT.

This chain connects TRBV18 to TRBJ1-1, with a possible D match to TRBD1 (5 bases). The length of the CDR3 is 13 residues. From germline, CDR1 is KGHSH and CDR2 LQKENI. With 5 bases removed from V and 0 bases from J, the gap between germline ends came to 7 bases. The DNA of the CDR3 is TGTGCCAGCTCATGGGGCCTGAACACTGAAGCTTTCTTT. Its protein is CASSWGLNTEAFF.

As DNA, the CDR3 is TGTGCCAGTAGTGGGTCGGCGGGGGAACAAGAGACCCAGTACTTC. Its protein is CASSGSAGEQETQYF. The chain has TRBV19 and TRBJ2-5; 7 bases line up with TRBD2. CDR1 is LNHDA and CDR2 is SQIVND in the germline V gene (reference sequence). The CDR3 runs to 15 residues. V shed 5 bases and J 2 bases; nucleotides not matched to a gene: 8.

This sequence joins TRBV30 and TRBJ2-2, with D perhaps TRBD2 (5 bases). V lost 3 bases and J 5 bases, leaving 7 bases between the germline ends. The CDR3 extends over 12 amino acids. CDR1 and CDR2 from the germline V gene are GTSNPN and SVGIG (reference sequence). CDR3 nucleotides: TGTGCCTGGAGAACTAGAACCGGGGAGCTGTTTTTT. This translates into CAWRTRTGELFF.

The gene calls are TRBV11-3 and TRBJ2-3; a possible D gene is TRBD1 (6 bases). V lost 2 bases and J lost 3, with 12 bases in between. Per germline, CDR1 SGHNT and CDR2 YENEEA. The CDR3 has 15 residues. DNA of the CDR3: TGTGCCAGCAGCTTACGGCCAGGGGTGACAGATACGCAGTATTTT. Translating gives CASSLRPGVTDTQYF.

The genes are TRBV6-5 and TRBJ2-7; D is perhaps TRBD2 (5 bases). Trimming shortened V by 5 bases and J by 4 bases, and 15 bases separated the two germline ends. Germline CDR1 is MNHEY and CDR2 is SVGAGI. The CDR3 sequence is 14 residues long. As DNA, the CDR3 is TGTGCCAGCAGTCGTCCCGGGATCCTATACGAGCAGTACTTC. This gives the protein CASSRPGILYEQYF.

The chain uses TRBV27 and TRBJ1-2; 10 bases are a match to TRBD1. Per the germline V gene, CDR1 is MNHEY and CDR2 is SMNVEV (reference sequence). This CDR3 contains 15 residues. The junction had 6 bases not matched to a gene; V was cut back by 6 bases and J by 2 bases. DNA for the CDR3: TGTGCCAGCAGCTATAGGGGACAGGGGAACTATGGCTACACCTTC. Translated, it gives CASSYRGQGNYGYTF.

The sample holds a few counts of this clone. The chain employs TRBV30 and TRBJ2-1, with a tentative D call TRBD1 (5 bases). The CDR3 has 14 amino acids. Per the germline V gene, CDR1 is GTSNPN and CDR2 is SVGIG (reference sequence). Trimming shortened V by 7 bases and J by 0 bases, and 13 bases separated the two germline ends. The DNA for the CDR3 is TGTGCCTACCTACGGCAGGGCTCCTACAATGAGCAGTTCTTC. It codes for CAYLRQGSYNEQFF. Drawing the rest from reference TRBV30 and TRBJ2-1, the complete variable domain is SQTIHQWPATLVQPVGSPLSLECTVEGTSNPNLYWYRQAAGRGLQLLFYSVGIGQISSEVPQNLSASRPQDRQFILSSKKLLLSDSGFYLCAYLRQGSYNEQFFGPGTRLTVL.

The chain links TRBV25-1 to TRBJ2-5; D might be TRBD1 (6 bases). This CDR3 has 15 residues. Germline V lookup: CDR1 MGHDK, CDR2 SYGVNS. V lost 4 bases to trimming and J lost 2 bases, with 14 bases between them. The CDR3 loop reads CASSVFRGLQETQYF. The CDR3 DNA is TGTGCCAGCAGTGTATTCAGGGGCTTACAAGAGACCCAGTACTTC.

V and J are TRBV5-6 and TRBJ1-2, with D unresolved. This CDR3 comprises 15 residues. Trimming removed 1 base at V and 2 bases at J, with 12 bases between. Germline V gene lookup returns CDR1 SGHDT and CDR2 YYEEEE. CDR3 in amino acids: CASSLISPANYGYTF. The CDR3 nucleotides read TGTGCCAGCAGCTTGATCTCCCCAGCGAACTATGGCTACACCTTC.

The chain links TRBV4-2 to TRBJ2-7; D gene unclear. V shed 2 bases and J shed 5 bases, with 19 bases lying between them. Germline V lookup: CDR1 LGHNA, CDR2 YNFKEQ. The CDR3 is made up of 16 amino acids. In DNA, the CDR3 is TGTGCCAGCAGCCAATCTTATTTTCTGAGCGACCACGAGCAGTACTTC. This gives the protein CASSQSYFLSDHEQYF.

The V gene is TRBV2, the J gene TRBJ1-2; 9 bases agree with TRBD1. CDR1 is SNHLY, CDR2 FYNNEI, per germline. The CDR3 sequence is 15 residues long. J lost 7 bases, V lost 6 bases, and 12 bases had no gene match. The CDR3 DNA follows: TGTGCCAGCAGACAGCCACCGGGACAGGGCTCTGGCTACACCTTC. This translates into CASRQPPGQGSGYTF. Combining the CDR3 with reference TRBV2 and TRBJ1-2 gives the whole variable domain EPEVTQTPSHQVTQMGQEVILRCVPISNHLYFYWYRQILGQKVEFLVSFYNNEISEKSEIFDDQFSVERPDGSNFTLKIRSTKLEDSAMYFCASRQPPGQGSGYTFGSGTRLTVV.

V is TRBV5-1 and J is TRBJ2-1; 10 positions agree with TRBD2. The CDR3 contains 16 residues. Germline lookup yields CDR1 SGHRS and CDR2 YFSETQ. Trimming cost V 0 bases and J 8 bases; bases outside gene matches: 8. CDR3 loop: CASSLELAGGRHEQFF. The CDR3 region has the DNA TGCGCCAGCAGCTTGGAGTTAGCGGGGGGTCGACATGAGCAGTTCTTC. Full variable domain (missing parts from reference TRBV5-1 and TRBJ2-1): KAGVTQTPRYLIKTRGQQVTLSCSPISGHRSVSWYQQTPGQGLQFLFEYFSETQRNKGNFPGRFSGRQFSNSRSEMNVSTLELGDSALYLCASSLELAGGRHEQFFGPGTRLTVL.